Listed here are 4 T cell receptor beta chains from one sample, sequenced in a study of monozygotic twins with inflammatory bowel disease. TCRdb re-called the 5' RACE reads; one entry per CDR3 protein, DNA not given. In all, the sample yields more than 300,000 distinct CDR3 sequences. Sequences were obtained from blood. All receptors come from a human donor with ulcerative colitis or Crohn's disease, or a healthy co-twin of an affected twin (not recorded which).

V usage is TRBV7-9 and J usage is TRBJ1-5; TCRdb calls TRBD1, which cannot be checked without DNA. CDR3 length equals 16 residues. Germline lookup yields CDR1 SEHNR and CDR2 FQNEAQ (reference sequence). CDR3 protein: CASSSGMGVGNQPQHF.

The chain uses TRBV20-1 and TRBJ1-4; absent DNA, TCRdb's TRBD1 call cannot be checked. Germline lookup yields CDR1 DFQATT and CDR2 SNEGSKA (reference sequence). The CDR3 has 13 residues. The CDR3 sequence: CSAPGINNEKLFF.

This chain's CDR3 is CASSGIDRADTEAFF. This chain links TRBV5-6 with TRBJ1-1; TCRdb lists TRBD1, though no DNA is available to test this call. CDR1 SGHDT and CDR2 YYEEEE come from the germline V gene. This CDR3 is 15 amino acids long. Full variable domain (outside the CDR3, taken from reference TRBV5-6 and TRBJ1-1): DAGVTQSPTHLIKTRGQQVTLRCSPKSGHDTVSWYQQALGQGPQFIFQYYEEEERQRGNFPDRFSGHQFPNYSSELNVNALLLGDSALYLCASSGIDRADTEAFFGQGTRLTVV.

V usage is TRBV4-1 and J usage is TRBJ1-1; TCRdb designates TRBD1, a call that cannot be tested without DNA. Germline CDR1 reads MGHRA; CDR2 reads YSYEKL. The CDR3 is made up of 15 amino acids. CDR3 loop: CASSQRGAGGTEAFF.